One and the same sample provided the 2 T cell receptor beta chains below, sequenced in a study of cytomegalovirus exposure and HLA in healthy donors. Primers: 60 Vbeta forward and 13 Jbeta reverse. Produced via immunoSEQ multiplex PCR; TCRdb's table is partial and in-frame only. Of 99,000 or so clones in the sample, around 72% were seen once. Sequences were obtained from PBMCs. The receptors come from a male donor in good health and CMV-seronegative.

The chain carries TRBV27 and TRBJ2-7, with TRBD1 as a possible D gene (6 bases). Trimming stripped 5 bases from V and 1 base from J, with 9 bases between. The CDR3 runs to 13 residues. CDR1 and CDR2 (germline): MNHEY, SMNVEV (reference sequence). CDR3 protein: CASSLTGSYEQYF. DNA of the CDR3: TGTGCCAGCAGTCTGACAGGATCCTACGAGCAGTACTTC.

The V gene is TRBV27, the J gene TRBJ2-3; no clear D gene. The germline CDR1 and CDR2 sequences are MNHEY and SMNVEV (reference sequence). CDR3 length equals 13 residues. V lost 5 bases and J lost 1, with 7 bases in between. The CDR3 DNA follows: TGTGCCAGCAGTCCCTCTCGCACAGATACGCAGTATTTT. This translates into CASSPSRTDTQYF.